This paragraph covers one T cell receptor (beta chain) sequence. Its antigen is still unknown. Libraries were prepared by immunoSEQ multiplex PCR; TCRdb keeps only in-frame clonotypes and omits some of them. Of more than 150,000 clones detected, 87% appear once; the ten largest clones hold 5% to 6.5%. The CDR3 sequence is 16 residues long. CDR1 is ENHRY and CDR2 is SYGVKD in the germline V gene. The junction had 13 bases not matched to a gene; V was cut back by 7 bases and J by 4 bases. The sample comes from a study of Ad26.COV2.S vaccination and SARS-CoV-2 variants. Study results and caveats: Responses of spike-specific T cells (both CD8+ and CD4+) reportedly showed substantial breadth after vaccination. Recipients given vaccine exceeded placebo recipients in spike-specific TCR breadth. Analyses of TCR breadth and depth may have underestimated total T cell responses.

The TCR originated in a human donor who had recovered from COVID-19. This specimen was peripheral blood, taken after recovery from COVID-19. V usage is TRBV10-3 and J usage is TRBJ2-1, with 7 bases that match TRBD2. The CDR3 spells CAIIRASGEGYNEQFF. The CDR3 coding sequence is TGTGCCATCATCAGAGCGAGCGGGGAAGGGTACAATGAGCAGTTCTTC.